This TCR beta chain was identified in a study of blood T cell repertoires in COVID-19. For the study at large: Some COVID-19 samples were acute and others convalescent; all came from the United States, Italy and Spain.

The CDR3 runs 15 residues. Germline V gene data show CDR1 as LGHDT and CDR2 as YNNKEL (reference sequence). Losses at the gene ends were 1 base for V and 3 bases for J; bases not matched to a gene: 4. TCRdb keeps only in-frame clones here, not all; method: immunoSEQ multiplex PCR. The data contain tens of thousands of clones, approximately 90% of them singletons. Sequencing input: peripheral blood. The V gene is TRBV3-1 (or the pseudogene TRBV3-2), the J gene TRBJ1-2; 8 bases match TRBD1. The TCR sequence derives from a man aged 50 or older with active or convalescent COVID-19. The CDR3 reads CASSQGTGRDYGYTF. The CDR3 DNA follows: TGTGCCAGCAGCCAAGGGACAGGGAGAGACTATGGCTACACCTTC.